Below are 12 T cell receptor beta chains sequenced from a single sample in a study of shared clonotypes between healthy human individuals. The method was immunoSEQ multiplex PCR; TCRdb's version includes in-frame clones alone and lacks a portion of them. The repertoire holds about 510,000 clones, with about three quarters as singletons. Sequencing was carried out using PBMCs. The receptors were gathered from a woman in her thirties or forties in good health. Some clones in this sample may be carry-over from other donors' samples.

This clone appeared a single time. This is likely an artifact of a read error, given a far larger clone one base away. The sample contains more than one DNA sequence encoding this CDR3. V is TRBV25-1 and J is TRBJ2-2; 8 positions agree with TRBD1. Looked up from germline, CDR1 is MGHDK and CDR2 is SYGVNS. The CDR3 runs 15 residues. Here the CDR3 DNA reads TGTGCCAGCAGTGAAGGGGCAGGGGGCACCGGGGAACTGTTTTTT. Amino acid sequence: CASSEGAGGTGELFF.

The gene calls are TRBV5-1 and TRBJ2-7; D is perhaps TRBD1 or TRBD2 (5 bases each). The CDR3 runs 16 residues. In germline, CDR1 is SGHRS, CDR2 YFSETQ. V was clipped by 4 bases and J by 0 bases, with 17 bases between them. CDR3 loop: CASSEGRTLGSYEQYF. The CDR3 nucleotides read TGCGCCAGCAGCGAGGGACGGACCCTGGGCTCCTACGAGCAGTACTTC.

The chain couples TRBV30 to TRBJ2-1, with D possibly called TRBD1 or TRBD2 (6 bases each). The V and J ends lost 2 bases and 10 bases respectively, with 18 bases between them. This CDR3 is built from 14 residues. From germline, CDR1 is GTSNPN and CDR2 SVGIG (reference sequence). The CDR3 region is CAWSLGGSAGEQFF. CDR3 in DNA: TGTGCCTGGAGTTTAGGGGGGTCCGCCGGCGAGCAGTTCTTC.

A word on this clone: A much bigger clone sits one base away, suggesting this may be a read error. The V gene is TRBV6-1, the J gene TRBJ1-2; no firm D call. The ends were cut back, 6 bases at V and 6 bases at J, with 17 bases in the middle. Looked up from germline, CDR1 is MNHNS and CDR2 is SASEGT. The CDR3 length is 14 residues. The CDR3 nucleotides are TGTGCCAGCAGGGCCAGGCCAGAGATGGATGGCTACACCTTC. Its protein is CASRARPEMDGYTF.

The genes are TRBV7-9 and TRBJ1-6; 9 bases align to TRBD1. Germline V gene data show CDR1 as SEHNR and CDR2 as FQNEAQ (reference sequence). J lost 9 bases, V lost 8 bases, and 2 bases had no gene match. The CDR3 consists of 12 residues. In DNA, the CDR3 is TGTGCCAGCGGGACAGGGTCTTCACCCCTCCACTTT. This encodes CASGTGSSPLHF.

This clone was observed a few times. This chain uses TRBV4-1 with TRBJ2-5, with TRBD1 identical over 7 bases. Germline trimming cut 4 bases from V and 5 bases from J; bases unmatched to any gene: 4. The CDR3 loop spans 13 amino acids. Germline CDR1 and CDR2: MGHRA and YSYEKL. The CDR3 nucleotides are TGCGCCAGCAGCCGAGGGGGCCTGGAGACCCAGTACTTC. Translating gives CASSRGGLETQYF.

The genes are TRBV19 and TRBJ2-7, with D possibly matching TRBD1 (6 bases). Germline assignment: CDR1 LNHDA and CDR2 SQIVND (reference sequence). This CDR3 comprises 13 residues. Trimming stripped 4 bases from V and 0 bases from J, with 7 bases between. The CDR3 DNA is TGTGCCAGTAGTAGGACAGCCTCCTACGAGCAGTACTTC. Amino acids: CASSRTASYEQYF.

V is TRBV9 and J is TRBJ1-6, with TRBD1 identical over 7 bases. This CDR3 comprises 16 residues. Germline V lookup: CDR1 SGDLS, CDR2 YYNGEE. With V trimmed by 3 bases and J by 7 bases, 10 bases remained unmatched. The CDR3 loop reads CASSAGQTPNNSPLHF. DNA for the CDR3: TGTGCCAGCAGCGCGGGACAGACGCCGAACAATTCACCCCTCCACTTT.

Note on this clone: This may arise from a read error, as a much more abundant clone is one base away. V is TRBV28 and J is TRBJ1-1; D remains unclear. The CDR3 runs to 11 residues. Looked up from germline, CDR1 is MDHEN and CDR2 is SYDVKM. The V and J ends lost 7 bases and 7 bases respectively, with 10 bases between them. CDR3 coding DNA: TGTGCCAGCACCGAAGGGTTTGAAGCTTTCTTT. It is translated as CASTEGFEAFF.

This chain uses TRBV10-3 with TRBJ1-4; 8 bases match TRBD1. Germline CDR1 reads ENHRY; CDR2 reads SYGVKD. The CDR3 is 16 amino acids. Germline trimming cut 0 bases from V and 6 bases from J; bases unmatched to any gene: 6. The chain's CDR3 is CAISESGTGGDEKLFF. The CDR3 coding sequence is TGTGCCATCAGTGAGTCAGGAACAGGGGGGGATGAAAAACTGTTTTTT.

The CDR3 is CATSRRDNTDTQYF. The CDR3 DNA reads as TGTGCCACCAGCAGGCGCGATAACACAGATACGCAGTATTTT. V and J are TRBV15 and TRBJ2-3; D remains unclear. The V end lost 3 bases, the J end lost 2 bases, and 9 bases lay between the germline ends. From germline, CDR1 is LNHNV and CDR2 YYDKDF (reference sequence). CDR3 length equals 14 residues.

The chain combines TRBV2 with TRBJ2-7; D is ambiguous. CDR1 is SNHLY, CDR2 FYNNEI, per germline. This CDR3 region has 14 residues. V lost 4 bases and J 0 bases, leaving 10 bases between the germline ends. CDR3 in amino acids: CASSASIDSYEQYF. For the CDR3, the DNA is TGTGCCAGCAGTGCCTCAATCGACTCCTACGAGCAGTACTTC.